This T cell receptor beta chain was captured in a study of early T cells in non-severe SARS-CoV-2 infection listed by TCRdb under 2021. For the wider study: Bulk RNA from unsorted whole blood was used for TCR sequencing, so alpha and beta chains could not be paired.

This clonotype has ten or more counts. Its target antigen remains unknown. Within one base of it there is no much larger clone, and no base qualities were kept. The library was made by 5' RACE. This sample was sequenced with a NextSeq 500. To correct for sequencing error and PCR bias, the TCR library protocol tagged individual cDNA molecules with unique molecular identifiers. Sequencing covered both TCR alpha and beta chains, and within each sample the abundances of alpha and beta sequences were tightly co-correlated. Turning to the authors' computational methods: Decombinator V4 was used to perform V gene, J gene and CDR3 annotation of TCR sequences. Expanded TCRs were defined as changing significantly between any two time points under a Poisson model with p below 0.0001. Abundances of TCRs were expressed as counts per million after normalisation to the total number of TCRs sequenced in each sample. MAIT TCRs were defined by TRAV1-2 paired with TRAJ12, TRAJ20 or TRAJ33, and iNKT TCRs by TRAV10 paired with TRAJ18. A search of VDJdb, accessed on 1 November 2021, was run for TCRs annotated to CMV, EBV and SARS-CoV-2, with TCRs annotated for multiple antigens excluded. Starting from the raw public reads, TCRdb applied fastp trimming at Q25, assembled clones with MiXCR and retained in-frame beta chains. Each entry is one CDR3 protein sequence, shown with its most common DNA and genes. TCRdb assigned the V and J calls; the authors' analysis was not used. This sample has 60,000 or so distinct CDR3 sequences in its table, and roughly 10% of those were observed once. Roughly 4.7% of the sample belongs to the ten largest clones.

The CDR3 covers 13 residues, taking in both the cysteine and the phenylalanine. Solely the CDR3 DNA is kept, with 39 bases framed from the first base. Trimming takes 6 bases from V and 0 bases from J, and the germline ends sit 8 bases apart. Per the germline V gene, SGDLS is the CDR1 and YYNGEE is the CDR2. Broad study findings and their caveats: Matching against VDJdb was skewed toward anti-spike CD8 responses, likely underestimated virus-specific expansions, and missed private and CD4 specificities.

The study was a case-control design nested within a healthcare worker cohort in London, UK, with weekly nasopharyngeal swab PCR tests and blood sampling. Healthcare workers were recruited between 23 and 31 March 2020, during the week of the UK lockdown, and were followed weekly for up to 16 weeks. Material: whole blood. The clonotype originates from an adult who was a healthcare worker with PCR-confirmed SARS-CoV-2 infection or an uninfected control (not recorded which). The chain joins TRBV9 to TRBJ2-3, with the D gene not clear enough to name. The CDR3: CASNTGSTDTQYF. The nucleotide sequence reads TGTGCCAGCAACACCGGTAGCACAGATACGCAGTATTTT.